Following are 31 T cell receptor beta chains from one sample sequenced in a study of blood T cell repertoires in COVID-19. Only in-frame clones appear in the TCRdb table, and some are missing; sequencing was by immunoSEQ multiplex PCR. The sample lists more than 300,000 clones; 70% to 90% were seen once. Sample: peripheral blood. The receptors were sampled from a man aged 18 to 30 who had recovered from COVID-19.

J is TRBJ1-2 and V is TRBV7-9; a weak D match, TRBD1 (6 bases). The CDR3 length is 14 residues. Germline V CDR1 and CDR2: SEHNR, FQNEAQ (reference sequence). Trimming took 11 bases from V and 1 from J, leaving 17 bases between them. CDR3 protein: CAQSGDTDNYGYTF. CDR3 nucleotide sequence: TGTGCCCAATCAGGGGACACCGATAACTATGGCTACACCTTC.

The rearrangement joins TRBV6-5 to TRBJ1-1; tentatively, D is TRBD1 (5 bases). CDR1 and CDR2 from the germline V gene are MNHEY and SVGAGI. The CDR3 sequence is 12 residues long. Trimming removed 8 bases at V and 11 bases at J, with 18 bases between. In nucleotides, the CDR3 is TGTGCCAGCGGAGGGACGGAAAGGGCGGCTTTCTTT. This sequence encodes CASGGTERAAFF.

The table lists this clone with a count of one. The rearrangement joins TRBV6-5 to TRBJ2-3, with 8 bases lining up with TRBD2. V shed 6 bases and J 5 bases; nucleotides not matched to a gene: 4. CDR3 length equals 13 residues. Germline V lookup: CDR1 MNHEY, CDR2 SVGAGI. CDR3 amino acids: CASRPGGGDTQYF. The CDR3 DNA reads as TGTGCCAGCAGACCGGGGGGGGGAGATACGCAGTATTTT.

The chain recombines TRBV14 with TRBJ1-4; TRBD1 is a possible D gene (5 bases). Trimming took off 2 bases at V and 0 bases at J, with 10 bases between the two ends. Germline V lookup: CDR1 SGHDN, CDR2 FVKESK. The CDR3 extends over 16 amino acids. The CDR3 protein is CASSQLDIPTNEKLFF. The DNA of the CDR3 is TGTGCCAGCAGCCAACTGGACATTCCAACTAATGAAAAACTGTTTTTT. The full variable domain, its missing parts supplied by reference TRBV14 and TRBJ1-4, is EAGVTQFPSHSVIEKGQTVTLRCDPISGHDNLYWYRRVMGKEIKFLLHFVKESKQDESGMPNNRFLAERTGGTYSTLKVQPAELEDSGVYFCASSQLDIPTNEKLFFGSGTQLSVL.

The genes are TRBV24-1 and TRBJ2-3; D possibly corresponds to TRBD2 (6 bases). Germline lookup yields CDR1 KGHDR and CDR2 SFDVKD. CDR3 size: 13 residues. V was pared by 6 bases and J by 6 bases, with 12 bases between. CDR3 in DNA: TGTGCCACCAGTAGCCGAGGGAGGGATACGCAGTATTTT. Translated: CATSSRGRDTQYF.

The rearrangement links TRBV6-2 or TRBV6-3 to TRBJ1-6, with 8 bases identical to TRBD1. CDR3 size: 20 residues. Unmatched junction bases numbered 10, after V lost 0 bases and J lost 0 bases. Germline CDR1 reads MNHEY; CDR2 reads SVGEGT. CDR3: CASSYSPGTGHYSYNSPLHF. As DNA, the CDR3 is TGTGCCAGCAGTTACTCCCCCGGGACAGGCCACTACTCCTATAATTCACCCCTCCACTTT.

This clone was seen only once. The rearrangement joins TRBV3-1 (or the pseudogene TRBV3-2) to TRBJ2-7; TRBD2 is a possible D gene (6 bases). Deletions cut 0 bases from V and 3 bases from J, with 12 bases between. CDR3 length: 15 residues. Germline V gene data show CDR1 as LGHDT and CDR2 as YNNKEL (reference sequence). CDR3 nucleotide sequence: TGTGCCAGCAGCCAAGATCGGGGGTGGATCTACGAGCAGTACTTC. This codes for CASSQDRGWIYEQYF.

In nucleotides, the CDR3 is TGTGCCAGCAGCCGACCCCTAGCGGGGGGTATCTATGAGCAGTTCTTC. It codes for CASSRPLAGGIYEQFF. The chain uses TRBV6-2 or TRBV6-3 and TRBJ2-1; 11 positions agree with TRBD2. V lost 6 bases and J lost 8; bases outside the gene matches: 12. The CDR3 covers 16 residues. Germline loops: CDR1 MNHEY, CDR2 SVGEGT.

This clone occurred a few times. This chain links TRBV6-5 with TRBJ2-2, with 7 bases lining up with TRBD2. This CDR3 contains 14 residues. The germline CDR1 and CDR2 sequences are MNHEY and SVGAGI. Trimming cost V 4 bases and J 5 bases; bases outside gene matches: 4. The CDR3 loop is CASSFPGGTGELFF. Here the CDR3 DNA reads TGTGCCAGCAGTTTCCCGGGGGGTACCGGGGAGCTGTTTTTT.

The V gene is TRBV3-1 (or the pseudogene TRBV3-2), the J gene TRBJ2-3; 12 nucleotides line up with TRBD2. The V and J ends lost 1 base and 2 bases, in that order; junction bases with no gene match: 1. Looked up from germline, CDR1 is LGHDT and CDR2 is YNNKEL (reference sequence). The length of the CDR3 is 16 residues. CDR3 protein: CASSQGTSGNTDTQYF. DNA for the CDR3: TGTGCCAGCAGCCAAGGGACTAGCGGGAACACAGATACGCAGTATTTT.

The V and J genes are TRBV7-2 and TRBJ2-5; 9 bases are shared with TRBD1. Germline CDR1 reads SGHTA; CDR2 reads FQGNSA. V was clipped by 5 bases and J by 1 base; unmatched bases: 5. The CDR3 is 15 amino acids. The CDR3 loop is CASSPRQGGQETQYF. CDR3 DNA: TGTGCCAGCAGCCCCCGACAGGGGGGCCAAGAGACCCAGTACTTC.

This sequence joins TRBV4-2 and TRBJ2-1; D might be TRBD1 (5 bases). V was pared by 1 base and J by 2 bases, with 9 bases between. This CDR3 has 15 amino acids. The V gene's germline CDR1 is LGHNA and CDR2 YNFKEQ. CDR3 DNA sequence: TGTGCCAGCAGCCAAGGTCAGGGCACCTACAATGAGCAGTTCTTC. Encoded protein: CASSQGQGTYNEQFF.

The rearrangement joins TRBV5-6 to TRBJ1-1; TRBD1 is a possible D gene (6 bases). Germline CDR1 and CDR2: SGHDT and YYEEEE. The CDR3 runs to 16 residues. V dropped 0 bases and J dropped 3 bases, with 15 bases sitting between them. CDR3 amino acids: CASSLDGQGRDTEAFF. The CDR3 DNA sequence: TGTGCCAGCAGCTTGGACGGGCAGGGGAGGGACACTGAAGCTTTCTTT.

The chain joins TRBV2 to TRBJ2-2, with TRBD1 identical over 9 bases. Germline assignment: CDR1 SNHLY and CDR2 FYNNEI. V dropped 8 bases and J dropped 6; count of bases not matched to a gene: 4. The CDR3 is 13 residues long. The CDR3 region is CASGGQGSGELFF. The CDR3 nucleotides are TGTGCCAGCGGCGGACAGGGGTCCGGGGAGCTGTTTTTT.

The chain joins TRBV11-2 to TRBJ2-7, with a possible D match to TRBD1 (7 bases). From germline, CDR1 is SGHAT and CDR2 FQNNGV. The CDR3 spans 19 residues. V shed 5 bases and J shed 0 bases, with 26 bases lying between them. The CDR3 region has the DNA TGTGCCAGCAGCATTCAGAGAGGAGGGAGGACAGGTCGCTCCTACGAGCAGTACTTC. It encodes CASSIQRGGRTGRSYEQYF.

J is TRBJ2-3 and V is TRBV12-3 or TRBV12-4, with D maybe TRBD1 (6 bases). The length of the CDR3 is 13 residues. V was pared by 6 bases and J by 10 bases, with 17 bases between. This chain's CDR3 is CASRATGPSPQYF. The CDR3 nucleotides read TGTGCCAGCAGAGCTACAGGGCCCAGCCCGCAGTATTTT.

The rearrangement links TRBV11-2 to TRBJ2-3; tentative D call: TRBD2 (6 bases). The CDR3 contains 16 residues. The germline CDR1 and CDR2 sequences are SGHAT and FQNNGV. V was pared by 5 bases and J by 2 bases, with 17 bases between. The CDR3 sequence is CASSPGFWTNTDTQYF. As DNA, the CDR3 is TGTGCCAGCAGCCCAGGCTTTTGGACTAACACAGATACGCAGTATTTT. The whole variable domain, remainder taken from reference TRBV11-2 and TRBJ2-3, is EAGVAQSPRYKIIEKRQSVAFWCNPISGHATLYWYQQILGQGPKLLIQFQNNGVVDDSQLPKDRFSAERLKGVDSTLKIQPAKLEDSAVYLCASSPGFWTNTDTQYFGPGTRLTVL.

This clone occurred a few times. CDR3 nucleotides: TGTGCCAGCAGCTTAGCGGGGCCGCCTAATGAAAAACTGTTTTTT. Translation: CASSLAGPPNEKLFF. The rearrangement links TRBV7-9 to TRBJ1-4; maybe TRBD1 (5 bases). The germline CDR1 and CDR2 sequences are SEHNR and FQNEAQ (reference sequence). The CDR3 contains 15 residues. Trimming left V 0 bases short and J 3 bases short, with 8 bases between.

The chain employs TRBV2 and TRBJ1-5, with D possibly matching TRBD1 (5 bases). CDR1 SNHLY and CDR2 FYNNEI come from the germline V gene. The CDR3 extends over 14 amino acids. The ends were cut back, 3 bases at V and 3 bases at J, with 9 bases in the middle. CDR3 region: CASSEATVNQPQHF. The CDR3 nucleotides are TGTGCCAGCAGTGAGGCGACAGTCAATCAGCCCCAGCATTTT. The complete variable domain, with remaining parts taken from reference TRBV2 and TRBJ1-5, reads EPEVTQTPSHQVTQMGQEVILRCVPISNHLYFYWYRQILGQKVEFLVSFYNNEISEKSEIFDDQFSVERPDGSNFTLKIRSTKLEDSAMYFCASSEATVNQPQHFGDGTRLSIL.

The chain combines TRBV10-2 with TRBJ1-5; D is ambiguous. CDR3 length: 15 residues. Per the germline V gene, CDR1 is WSHSY and CDR2 is SAAADI. The V and J ends lost 8 bases and 2 bases respectively, with 16 bases between them. CDR3 region: CASREDLRGNQPQHF. The CDR3 coding sequence is TGCGCCAGCCGGGAGGACCTCCGTGGCAATCAGCCCCAGCATTTT.

The CDR3 is CASRALAADTQYF. The CDR3 DNA sequence: TGTGCCAGCAGGGCCCTAGCGGCAGATACGCAGTATTTT. The rearrangement joins TRBV12-3 or TRBV12-4 to TRBJ2-3; 7 bases match TRBD2. J gave up 4 bases and V 6 bases, and 4 bases lay outside the gene matches. The CDR3 has 13 residues.

This rearrangement joins TRBV14 to TRBJ2-7, with D possibly TRBD1 on 7 matching bases. Germline V gives CDR1 SGHDN, CDR2 FVKESK. The CDR3 has 16 amino acids. Trimming took off 4 bases at V and 3 bases at J, with 19 bases between the two ends. CDR3 residues: CASSPHGGTVFYEQYF. DNA for the CDR3: TGTGCCAGCAGCCCCCACGGCGGGACAGTATTCTACGAGCAGTACTTC.

The chain is built from TRBV2 and TRBJ2-3; 7 bases agree with TRBD2. Germline-derived CDR1 and CDR2 are SNHLY and FYNNEI. The CDR3 spans 14 residues. Trimming at V came to 3 bases and at J to 8 bases, leaving 8 bases not matched to a gene. DNA for the CDR3: TGTGCCAGCAGTGAGACGGGGGGTCTGTCTACGCAGTATTTT. Amino acids: CASSETGGLSTQYF.

The V gene is TRBV27, the J gene TRBJ1-5; 12 bases agree with TRBD1. Trimming took 2 bases from V and 7 from J; bases not matched to a gene: 9. Germline V gene lookup returns CDR1 MNHEY and CDR2 SMNVEV (reference sequence). The CDR3 runs 17 residues. The CDR3 loop reads CASSLTGTGGWGQPQHF. The DNA of the CDR3 is TGTGCCAGCAGTTTAACAGGGACAGGGGGCTGGGGGCAGCCCCAGCATTTT.

This chain uses TRBV7-6 with TRBJ1-1; D remains unclear. Trimming stripped 5 bases from V and 4 bases from J, with 14 bases between. The CDR3 length is 14 residues. CDR1 and CDR2 (germline): SGHVS, FNYEAQ. CDR3 in DNA: TGTGCCAGCAGCCCCTTTCCCCCGCGCACTGAAGCTTTCTTT. Its translation is CASSPFPPRTEAFF.

The genes are TRBV28 and TRBJ2-7, with D tentatively TRBD1 (6 bases). From germline, CDR1 is MDHEN and CDR2 SYDVKM. V lost 2 bases and J lost 4, with 15 bases in between. This CDR3 has 15 residues. CDR3 region: CASSLTPGDIYEQYF. As DNA, the CDR3 is TGTGCCAGCAGTTTAACCCCAGGGGATATTTACGAGCAGTACTTC. The whole variable domain, remainder taken from reference TRBV28 and TRBJ2-7, is DVKVTQSSRYLVKRTGEKVFLECVQDMDHENMFWYRQDPGLGLRLIYFSYDVKMKEKGDIPEGYSVSREKKERFSLILESASTNQTSMYLCASSLTPGDIYEQYFGPGTRLTVT.

The J gene is TRBJ1-5, the V gene TRBV7-2; D is unclear. V was shortened by 5 bases and J by 3 bases, with 14 bases between the two germline ends. The germline CDR1 and CDR2 sequences are SGHTA and FQGNSA. CDR3 length: 15 amino acids. CDR3 sequence: CASSLTGDINQPQHF. CDR3 DNA: TGTGCCAGCAGCCTTACCGGAGATATCAATCAGCCCCAGCATTTT.

The chain couples TRBV6-5 to TRBJ1-1; D unresolved. Germline assignment: CDR1 MNHEY and CDR2 SVGAGI. V lost 2 bases and J 1 base, leaving 8 bases between the germline ends. This CDR3 contains 14 residues. Written as DNA, the CDR3 is TGTGCCAGCAGTTACGAGCGAGCGAACACTGAAGCTTTCTTT. Its translation is CASSYERANTEAFF.

This clone has only a few counts. The gene calls are TRBV7-9 and TRBJ1-2, with TRBD1 identical over 7 bases. V lost 5 bases to trimming and J lost 6 bases; unmatched junction nucleotides: 9. CDR1 and CDR2 from the germline V gene are SEHNR and FQNEAQ (reference sequence). The CDR3 totals 14 residues. CDR3 region: CASSLDREPDGYTF. The CDR3 DNA is TGTGCCAGCAGCCTCGACAGGGAGCCGGATGGCTACACCTTC.

V gene TRBV18 combines with J gene TRBJ2-7, with a possible D match to TRBD1 (6 bases). V was trimmed by 6 bases and J by 5 bases, leaving 11 bases between them. The V gene's germline CDR1 is KGHSH and CDR2 LQKENI. The CDR3 totals 12 residues. CDR3 amino acids: CASSRGRDEQYF. The CDR3 DNA reads TGTGCCAGCTCCAGGGGAAGGGACGAGCAGTACTTC.

The chain employs TRBV2 and TRBJ2-7; D is uncertain. Trimming removed 7 bases from V and 2 bases from J, with 12 bases in between. Germline V gene sequence: CDR1 SNHLY, CDR2 FYNNEI. The CDR3 consists of 13 residues. Here the CDR3 DNA reads TGTGCCAGCAACTCCAAAAGAGCCTACGAGCAGTACTTC. Its translation is CASNSKRAYEQYF.